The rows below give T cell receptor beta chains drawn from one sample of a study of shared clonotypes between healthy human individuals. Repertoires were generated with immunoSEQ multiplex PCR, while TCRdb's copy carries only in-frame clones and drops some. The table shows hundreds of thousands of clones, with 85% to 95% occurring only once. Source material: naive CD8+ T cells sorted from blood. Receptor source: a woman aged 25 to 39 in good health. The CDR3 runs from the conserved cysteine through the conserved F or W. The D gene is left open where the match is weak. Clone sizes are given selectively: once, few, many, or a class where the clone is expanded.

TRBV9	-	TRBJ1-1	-	TGTGCCAGCAGCGTAGCTGAAGACACTGAAGCTTTCTTT	CASSVAEDTEAFF
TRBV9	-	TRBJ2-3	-	TGTGCCAGCAATGGAGGGGGCGGCACAGATACGCAGTATTTT	CASNGGGGTDTQYF
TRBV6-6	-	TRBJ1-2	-	TGTGCCACCTCAATCTCTTCTAACTATGGCTACACCTTC	CATSISSNYGYTF
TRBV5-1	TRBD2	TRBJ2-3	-	TGCGCCAGCAGCTCGACTAGCGGGAGGGCGCCAGATACGCAGTATTTT	CASSSTSGRAPDTQYF
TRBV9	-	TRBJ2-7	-	TGTGCCAGCAGCGCCAACGCGTTATCCTACGAGCAGTACTTC	CASSANALSYEQYF
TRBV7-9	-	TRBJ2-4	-	TGTGCCAGCAGCTTCCCGGGAGCCAAAAACATTCAGTACTTC	CASSFPGAKNIQYF
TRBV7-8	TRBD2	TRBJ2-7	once	TGTGCCAGCAGCTTAGAGCGGGAGGGATCTCCCTACGAGCAGTACTTC	CASSLEREGSPYEQYF
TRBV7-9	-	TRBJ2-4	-	TGTGCCAGCAGCTCCACGGACTCAAAAAACATTCAGTACTTC	CASSSTDSKNIQYF
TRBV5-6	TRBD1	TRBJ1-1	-	TGTGCCAGCAGCTTGGGACAGGGGATGAACACTGAAGCTTTCTTT	CASSLGQGMNTEAFF
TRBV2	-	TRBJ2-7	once	TGTGCCAGCAGGGTCTCGGCAGGGGTTTCGGACGAGCAGTACTTC	CASRVSAGVSDEQYF
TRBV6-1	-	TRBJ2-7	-	TGTGCCAGCAGCGAGTGGGACACGGGGTCCTACGAGCAGTACTTC	CASSEWDTGSYEQYF
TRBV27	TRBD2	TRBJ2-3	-	TGTGCCAGCAGTTTAGGGATAGCGGGGACAGATACGCAGTATTTT	CASSLGIAGTDTQYF
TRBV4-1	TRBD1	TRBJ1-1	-	TGCGCCAGCAGCCAAGTACCAGGGGGCCACACTGAAGCTTTCTTT	CASSQVPGGHTEAFF
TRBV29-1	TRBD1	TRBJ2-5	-	TGCAGCGTTGTCCCGGGACAGGGACCGATGGAGACCCAGTACTTC	CSVVPGQGPMETQYF
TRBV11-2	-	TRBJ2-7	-	TGTGCCAGCAGCTTCGACTCCTCCTACGAGCAGTACTTC	CASSFDSSYEQYF
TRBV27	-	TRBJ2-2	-	TGTGCCAGCAGTTTACCTACCGGGGAGCTGTTTTTT	CASSLPTGELFF
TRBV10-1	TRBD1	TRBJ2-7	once	TGCGCCAGCAGTGAGTCGTTACAGGGGGCTGACGAGCAGTACTTC	CASSESLQGADEQYF
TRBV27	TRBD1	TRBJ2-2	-	TGTGCCAGCAGTTTATCGTACCAGGGGGTCACCGGGGAGCTGTTTTTT	CASSLSYQGVTGELFF
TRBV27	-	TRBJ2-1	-	TGTGCCAGCAGCCTTCATCTCTACAATGAGCAGTTCTTC	CASSLHLYNEQFF
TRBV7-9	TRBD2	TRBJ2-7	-	TGTGCCAGCACCGAAAGGAGCGGGGACTATTACGAGCAGTACTTC	CASTERSGDYYEQYF
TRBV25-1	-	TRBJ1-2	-	TGTGCCAGCAGTGAATTCCAGAACTATGGCTACACCTTC	CASSEFQNYGYTF
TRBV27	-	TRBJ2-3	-	TGTGCCAGCGGGATAACCACGGTCGATACGCAGTATTTT	CASGITTVDTQYF
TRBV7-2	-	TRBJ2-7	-	TGTGCCAGCAGCTTAGATAGTTTCGCCCTCTACGAGCAGTACTTC	CASSLDSFALYEQYF
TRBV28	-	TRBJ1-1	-	TGTGCCAGCAGTCAGAACCTGAACACTGAAGCTTTCTTT	CASSQNLNTEAFF
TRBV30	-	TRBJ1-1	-	TGTGCCTGGAGTATTGGGTGGACTGAAGCTTTCTTT	CAWSIGWTEAFF
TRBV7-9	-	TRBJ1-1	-	TGTGCCAGCAGCTTAATCGGGACGGAGGCTTTCTTT	CASSLIGTEAFF
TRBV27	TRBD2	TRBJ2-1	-	TGTGCCAGCAGCCCAGGGACTAGCGGGTACAATGAGCAGTTCTTC	CASSPGTSGYNEQFF
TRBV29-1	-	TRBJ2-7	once	TGCAGCGGATCGGATGGAGGGGCCTACGAGCAGTACTTC	CSGSDGGAYEQYF
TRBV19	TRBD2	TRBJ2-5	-	TGTGCCAGTAGTATAGGGACTAGCGGCCAAGAGACCCAGTACTTC	CASSIGTSGQETQYF